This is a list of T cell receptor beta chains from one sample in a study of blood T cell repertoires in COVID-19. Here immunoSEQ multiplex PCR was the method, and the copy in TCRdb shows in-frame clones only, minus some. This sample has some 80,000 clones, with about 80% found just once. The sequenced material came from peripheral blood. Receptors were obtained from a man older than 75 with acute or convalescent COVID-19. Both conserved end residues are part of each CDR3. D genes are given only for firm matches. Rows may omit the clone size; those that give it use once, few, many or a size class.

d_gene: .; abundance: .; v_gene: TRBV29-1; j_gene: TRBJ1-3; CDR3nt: TGCAGCGCCCTGAGCTCTGGAAACACCATATATTTT; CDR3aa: CSALSSGNTIYF
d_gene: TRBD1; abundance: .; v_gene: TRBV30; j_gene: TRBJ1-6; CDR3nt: TGTGCCTGGAAGAACAGGGGGTTATCCTATAATTCACCCCTCCACTTT; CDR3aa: CAWKNRGLSYNSPLHF
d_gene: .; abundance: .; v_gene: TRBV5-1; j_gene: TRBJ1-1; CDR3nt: TGCGCCAGCAGCCCGTTTACACTGAACACTGAAGCTTTCTTT; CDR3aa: CASSPFTLNTEAFF
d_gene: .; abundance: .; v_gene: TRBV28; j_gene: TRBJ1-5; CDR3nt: TGTGCCAGCAGTTTCCGCGGGGCAGAGTATAGCAATCAGCCCCAGCATTTT; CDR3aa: CASSFRGAEYSNQPQHF
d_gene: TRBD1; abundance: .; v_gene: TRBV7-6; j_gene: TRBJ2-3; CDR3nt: TGTGCCAGCAGCTTAGACGGACAGGGAGCAGATACGCAGTATTTT; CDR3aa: CASSLDGQGADTQYF
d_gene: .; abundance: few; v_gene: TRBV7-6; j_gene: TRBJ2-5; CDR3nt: TGTGCCAGCAGCTTAGTAGCCAGCCGTGGGCAAGAGACCCAGTACTTC; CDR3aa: CASSLVASRGQETQYF
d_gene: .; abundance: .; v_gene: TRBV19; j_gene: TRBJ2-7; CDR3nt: TGTGCCAGTAGTCCCGGACAGTCCTACGAGCAGTACTTC; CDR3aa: CASSPGQSYEQYF
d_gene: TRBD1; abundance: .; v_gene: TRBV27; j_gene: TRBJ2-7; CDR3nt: TGTGCCAGCAGTTTATCGAAGCACAGGGGGCAAGGCTACGAGCAGTACTTC; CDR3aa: CASSLSKHRGQGYEQYF
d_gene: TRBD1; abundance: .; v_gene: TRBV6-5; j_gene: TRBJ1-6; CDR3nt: TGTGCCACGGGCGACAGGGGCAGTTCACCCCTCCACTTT; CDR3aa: CATGDRGSSPLHF
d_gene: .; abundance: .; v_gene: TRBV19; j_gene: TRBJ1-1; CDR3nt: TGTGCCAGTAGGCAAATTCAGGGGACTGAAGCTTTCTTT; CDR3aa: CASRQIQGTEAFF
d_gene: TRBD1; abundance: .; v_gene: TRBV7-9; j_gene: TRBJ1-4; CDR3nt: TGTGCCAGCAGCAGTGAGACAGGGTTTGAAAAACTGTTTTTT; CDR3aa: CASSSETGFEKLFF
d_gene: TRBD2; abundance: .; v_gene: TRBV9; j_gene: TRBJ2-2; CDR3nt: TGTGCCAGCAGCGTAGCTATTCTAGCGGGGTCCGGGGAGCTGTTTTTT; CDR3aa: CASSVAILAGSGELFF
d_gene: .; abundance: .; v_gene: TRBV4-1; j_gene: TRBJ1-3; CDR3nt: TGCGCCAGCAGCCAAGTGCGGACAGCTTCTGGAAACACCATATATTTT; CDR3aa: CASSQVRTASGNTIYF
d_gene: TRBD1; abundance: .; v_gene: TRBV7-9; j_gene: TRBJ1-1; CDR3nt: TGTGCCAGCAGCAGGACAGGGAACACTGAAGCTTTCTTT; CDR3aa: CASSRTGNTEAFF
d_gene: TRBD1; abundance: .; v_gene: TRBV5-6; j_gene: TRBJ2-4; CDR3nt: TGTGCCAGCAGCTTGGCCCCCGGACAGGCGGGAAACATTCAGTACTTC; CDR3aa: CASSLAPGQAGNIQYF
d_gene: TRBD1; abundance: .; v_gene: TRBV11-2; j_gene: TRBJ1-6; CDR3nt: TGTGCCAGCAGCACCCTTACAGGGGGTCGGTCACCCCTCCACTTT; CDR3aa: CASSTLTGGRSPLHF
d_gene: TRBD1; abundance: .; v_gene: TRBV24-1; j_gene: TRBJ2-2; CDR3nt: TGTGCCACCAGTGATGGACGACAGGGGAACACCGGGGAGCTGTTTTTT; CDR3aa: CATSDGRQGNTGELFF
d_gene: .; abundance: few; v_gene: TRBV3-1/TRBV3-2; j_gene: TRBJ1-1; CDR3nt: TGTGCCAGCAGCCAAGTATTGAACACTGAAGCTTTCTTT; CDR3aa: CASSQVLNTEAFF
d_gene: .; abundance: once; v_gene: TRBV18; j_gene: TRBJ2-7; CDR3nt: TGTGCCAGCTCACCACCGCTCCGGGACGAGCAGTACTTC; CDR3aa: CASSPPLRDEQYF
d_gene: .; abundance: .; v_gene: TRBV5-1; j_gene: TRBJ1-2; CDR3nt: TGCGCCAGCAGCTTTGACCAGGGTCAGGGCTACACCTTC; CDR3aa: CASSFDQGQGYTF
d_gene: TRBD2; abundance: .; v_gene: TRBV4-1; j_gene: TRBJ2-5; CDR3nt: TGCGCCAGCAGCCAACCCTTAGGAACTAGCGGGGACAAGTACCAAGAGACCCAGTACTTC; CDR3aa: CASSQPLGTSGDKYQETQYF
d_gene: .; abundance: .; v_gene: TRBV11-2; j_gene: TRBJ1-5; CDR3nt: TGTGCCAGCAGCTTAACAGGGATCCAGCCCCAGCATTTT; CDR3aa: CASSLTGIQPQHF
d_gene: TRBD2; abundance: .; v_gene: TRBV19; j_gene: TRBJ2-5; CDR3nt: TGTGCCAGTAGTATCCCGGGGGGGAGAGAGACCCAGTACTTC; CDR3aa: CASSIPGGRETQYF
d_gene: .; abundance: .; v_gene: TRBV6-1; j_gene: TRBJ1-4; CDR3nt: TGTGCCAGCAGTGAAGTAATGGGCCTCTTAGAAAAACTGTTTTTT; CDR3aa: CASSEVMGLLEKLFF
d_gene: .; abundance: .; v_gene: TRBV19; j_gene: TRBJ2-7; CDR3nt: TGTGCCAGTAGTCGGGGATCGGAAACCTACGAGCAGTACTTC; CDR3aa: CASSRGSETYEQYF
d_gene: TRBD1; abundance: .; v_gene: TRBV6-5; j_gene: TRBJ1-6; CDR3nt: TGTGCCACCACAAGGCAGGGGACAGGGGGTGGTCCCCTCCACTTT; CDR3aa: CATTRQGTGGGPLHF
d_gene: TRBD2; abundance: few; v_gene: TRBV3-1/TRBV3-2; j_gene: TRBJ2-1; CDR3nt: TGTGCCAGCAGCCCCCTCGGGGCGGGGGGCCCAGATGAGCAGTTCTTC; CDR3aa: CASSPLGAGGPDEQFF
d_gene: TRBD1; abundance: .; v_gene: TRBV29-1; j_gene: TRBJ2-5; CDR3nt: TGCAGCGTCGACAGGGGACTTAGGGAGACCCAGTACTTC; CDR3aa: CSVDRGLRETQYF
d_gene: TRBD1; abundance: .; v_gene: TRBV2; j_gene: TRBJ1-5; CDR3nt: TGTGCCAGCACCTCGGACAGGGATTATCAGCCCCAGCATTTT; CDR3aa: CASTSDRDYQPQHF
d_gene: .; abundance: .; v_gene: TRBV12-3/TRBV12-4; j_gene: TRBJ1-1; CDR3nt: TGTGCCAGCAGTCAGACACTTCTTGAAGCTTTCTTT; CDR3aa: CASSQTLLEAFF
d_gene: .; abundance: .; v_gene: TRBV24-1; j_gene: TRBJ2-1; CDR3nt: TGTGCCACCAGTTCGGCGCAGGCGGGACGGCAGTTCTTC; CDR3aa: CATSSAQAGRQFF
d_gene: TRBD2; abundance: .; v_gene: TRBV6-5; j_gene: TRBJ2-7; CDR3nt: TGTGCCAGCAGTCTCCAGCGGGAGTACGAGCAGTACTTC; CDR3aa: CASSLQREYEQYF
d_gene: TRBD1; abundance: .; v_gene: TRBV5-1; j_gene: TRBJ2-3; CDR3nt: TGCGCCAGCAGCATCGGACAGGGGGGAAGCACAGATACGCAGTATTTT; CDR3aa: CASSIGQGGSTDTQYF
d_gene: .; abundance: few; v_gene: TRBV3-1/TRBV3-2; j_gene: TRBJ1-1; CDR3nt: TGTGCCAGCAGCCGGCCGGGTGGCCAGACCGCTGAAGCTTTCTTT; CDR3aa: CASSRPGGQTAEAFF
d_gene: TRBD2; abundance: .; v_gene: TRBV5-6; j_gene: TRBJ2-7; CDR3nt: TGTGCCAGCAGCTTGGATAGGATTGTAGCGGGGCCGCGCTCCTACGAGCAGTACTTC; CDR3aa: CASSLDRIVAGPRSYEQYF
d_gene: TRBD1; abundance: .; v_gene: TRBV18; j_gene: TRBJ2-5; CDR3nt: TGTGCCAGCTCACCCGGGACAGGGGCTGAGACCCAGTACTTC; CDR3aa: CASSPGTGAETQYF
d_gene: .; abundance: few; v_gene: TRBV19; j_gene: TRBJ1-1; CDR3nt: TGTGCCAGTAGTATGGGGCAGGCGAACACTGAAGCTTTCTTT; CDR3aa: CASSMGQANTEAFF
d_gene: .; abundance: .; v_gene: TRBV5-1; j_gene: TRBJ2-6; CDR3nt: TGCGCCAGCAGCTTGGACCCCGGACTAACCTCTGGGGCCAACGTCCTGACTTTC; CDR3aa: CASSLDPGLTSGANVLTF
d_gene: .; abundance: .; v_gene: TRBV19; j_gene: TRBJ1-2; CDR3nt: TGTGCCAGTACCGCGGGGATTGGTGGCTACACCTTC; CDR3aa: CASTAGIGGYTF
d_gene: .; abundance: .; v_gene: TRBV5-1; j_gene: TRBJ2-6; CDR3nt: TGCGCCAGCAGGACAACCGGGACTCCTGGGGCCAACGTCCTGACTTTC; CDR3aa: CASRTTGTPGANVLTF
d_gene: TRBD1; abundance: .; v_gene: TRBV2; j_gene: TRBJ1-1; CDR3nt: TGTGCCAGCACCCCACAGGGGGCGGGGACTGAAGCTTTCTTT; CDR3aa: CASTPQGAGTEAFF
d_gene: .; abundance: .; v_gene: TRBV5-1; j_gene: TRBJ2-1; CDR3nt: TGCGCCAGCAGCTTTCAATCTTCGGATGAGCAGTTCTTC; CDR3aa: CASSFQSSDEQFF
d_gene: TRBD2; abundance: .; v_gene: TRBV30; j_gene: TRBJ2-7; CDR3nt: TGTGCCTGGAGTGTAGTGGGGGGGAGCTCCTCCGAGCAGTACTTC; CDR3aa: CAWSVVGGSSSEQYF
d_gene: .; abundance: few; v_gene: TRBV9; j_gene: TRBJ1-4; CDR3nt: TGTGCCAGCAGCGGGGGAGGTGAAAAACTGTTTTTT; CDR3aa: CASSGGGEKLFF
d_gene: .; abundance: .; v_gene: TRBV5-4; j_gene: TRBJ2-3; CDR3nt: TGTGCCAGCAGCTTGGGAGAGAGCACAGATACGCAGTATTTT; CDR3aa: CASSLGESTDTQYF
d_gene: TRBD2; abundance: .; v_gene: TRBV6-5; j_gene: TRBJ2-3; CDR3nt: TGTGCCAGCAGAACCCTAGCGGGGGGGCCAGATACGCAGTATTTT; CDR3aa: CASRTLAGGPDTQYF
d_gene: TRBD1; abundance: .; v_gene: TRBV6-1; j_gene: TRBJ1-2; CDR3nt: TGTGCCAGCAGTGCAATTCCCGGGACAGGAGGAATTAACTATGGCTACACCTTC; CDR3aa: CASSAIPGTGGINYGYTF
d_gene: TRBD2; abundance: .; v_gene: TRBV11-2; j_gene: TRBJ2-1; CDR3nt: TGTGCCAGCAGCCGTAGCGGGTCTACCTACAATGAGCAGTTCTTC; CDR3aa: CASSRSGSTYNEQFF
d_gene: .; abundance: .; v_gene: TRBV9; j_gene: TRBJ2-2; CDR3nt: TGTGCCAGCAGCGAGACCTGGGAGGACACCGGGGAGCTGTTTTTT; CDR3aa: CASSETWEDTGELFF
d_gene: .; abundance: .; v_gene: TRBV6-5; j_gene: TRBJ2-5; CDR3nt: TGTGCCAGCTTAGGAGCCAGGGGCAAAGAGACCCAGTACTTC; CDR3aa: CASLGARGKETQYF
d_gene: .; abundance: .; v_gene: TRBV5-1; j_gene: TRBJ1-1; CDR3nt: TGCGCCAGCAGCGGACTTATGAACACTGAAGCTTTCTTT; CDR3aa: CASSGLMNTEAFF
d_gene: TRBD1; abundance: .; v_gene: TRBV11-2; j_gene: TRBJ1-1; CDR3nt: TGTGCCAGCAGCTTTTCGACAGGGGGATACACTGAAGCTTTCTTT; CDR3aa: CASSFSTGGYTEAFF
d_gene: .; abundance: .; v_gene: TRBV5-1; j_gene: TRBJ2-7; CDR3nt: TGCGCCAGCAGCTTGGAGAGGGGGTACTACGAGCAGTACTTC; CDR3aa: CASSLERGYYEQYF
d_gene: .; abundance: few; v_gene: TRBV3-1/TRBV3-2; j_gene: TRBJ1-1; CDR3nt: TGTGCCAGCAGAGTACAGGGTTACGCTGAAGCTTTCTTT; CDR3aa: CASRVQGYAEAFF
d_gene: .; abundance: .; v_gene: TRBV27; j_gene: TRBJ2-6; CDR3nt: TGTGCCAGCAGTTTCGGGGGTGGGGCCAACGTCCTGACTTTC; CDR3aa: CASSFGGGANVLTF
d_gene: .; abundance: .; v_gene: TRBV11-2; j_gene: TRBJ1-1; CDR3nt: TGTGCCAGCAGCTTCAGGGGAACGAACACTGAAGCTTTCTTT; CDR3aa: CASSFRGTNTEAFF
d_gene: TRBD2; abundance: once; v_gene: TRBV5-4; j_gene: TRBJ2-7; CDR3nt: TGTGCCAGCAGCTTGTCGGGGAGGGTTACCTACGAGCAGTACTTC; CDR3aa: CASSLSGRVTYEQYF